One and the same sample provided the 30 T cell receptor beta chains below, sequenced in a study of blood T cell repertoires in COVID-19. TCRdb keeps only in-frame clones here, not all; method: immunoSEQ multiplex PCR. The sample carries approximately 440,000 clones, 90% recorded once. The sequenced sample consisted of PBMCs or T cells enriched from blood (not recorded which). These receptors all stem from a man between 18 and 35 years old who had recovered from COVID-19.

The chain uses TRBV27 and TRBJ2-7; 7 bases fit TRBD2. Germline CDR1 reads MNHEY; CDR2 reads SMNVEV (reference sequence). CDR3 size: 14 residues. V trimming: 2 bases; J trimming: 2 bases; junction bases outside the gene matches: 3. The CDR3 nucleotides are TGTGCCAGCAGTTTACGGGAGGAAACCTACGAGCAGTACTTC. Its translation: CASSLREETYEQYF.

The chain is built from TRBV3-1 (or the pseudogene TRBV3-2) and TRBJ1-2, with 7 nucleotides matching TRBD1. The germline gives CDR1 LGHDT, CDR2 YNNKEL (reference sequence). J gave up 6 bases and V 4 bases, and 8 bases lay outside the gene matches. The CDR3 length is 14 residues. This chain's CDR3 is CASSLKGTADGYTF. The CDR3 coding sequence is TGTGCCAGCAGCCTCAAAGGGACAGCCGATGGCTACACCTTC.

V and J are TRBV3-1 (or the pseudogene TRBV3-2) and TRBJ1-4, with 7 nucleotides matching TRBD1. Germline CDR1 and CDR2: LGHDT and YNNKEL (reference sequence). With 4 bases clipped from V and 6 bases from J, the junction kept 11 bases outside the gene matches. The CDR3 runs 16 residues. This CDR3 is CASSRRESGQYEKLFF. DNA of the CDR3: TGTGCCAGCAGCCGACGGGAGTCGGGACAGTATGAAAAACTGTTTTTT.

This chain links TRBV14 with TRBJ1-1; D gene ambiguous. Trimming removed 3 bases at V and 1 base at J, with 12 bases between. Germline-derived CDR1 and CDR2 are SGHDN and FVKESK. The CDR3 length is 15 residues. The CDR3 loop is CASSQPEWKNTEAFF. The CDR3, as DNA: TGTGCCAGCAGCCAGCCGGAGTGGAAGAACACTGAAGCTTTCTTT.

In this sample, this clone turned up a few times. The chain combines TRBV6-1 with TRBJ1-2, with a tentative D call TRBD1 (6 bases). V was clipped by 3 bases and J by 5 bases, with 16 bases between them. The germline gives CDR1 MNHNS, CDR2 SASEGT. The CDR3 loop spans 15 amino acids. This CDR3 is CASSDRRTARYGYTF. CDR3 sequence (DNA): TGTGCCAGCAGTGATCGGAGGACAGCAAGATATGGCTACACCTTC.

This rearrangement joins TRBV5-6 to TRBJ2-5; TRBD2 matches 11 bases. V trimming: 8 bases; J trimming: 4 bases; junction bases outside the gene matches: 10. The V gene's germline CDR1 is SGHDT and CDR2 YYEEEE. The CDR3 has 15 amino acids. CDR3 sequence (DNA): TGTGCCAGTGGACTAGCGGGTAACGGACGAGAGACCCAGTACTTC. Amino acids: CASGLAGNGRETQYF.

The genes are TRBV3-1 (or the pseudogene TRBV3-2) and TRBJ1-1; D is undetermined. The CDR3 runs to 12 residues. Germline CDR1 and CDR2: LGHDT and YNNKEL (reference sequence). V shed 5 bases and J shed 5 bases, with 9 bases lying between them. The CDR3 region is CASSSSKTEAFF. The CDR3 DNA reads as TGTGCCAGCAGCTCCAGTAAGACTGAAGCTTTCTTT.

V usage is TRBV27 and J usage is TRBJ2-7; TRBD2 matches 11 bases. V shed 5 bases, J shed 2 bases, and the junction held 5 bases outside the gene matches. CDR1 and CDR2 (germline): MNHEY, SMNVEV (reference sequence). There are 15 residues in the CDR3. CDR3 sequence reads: CASSGASGRPYEQYF. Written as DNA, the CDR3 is TGTGCCAGCAGTGGGGCTAGCGGGAGGCCCTACGAGCAGTACTTC.

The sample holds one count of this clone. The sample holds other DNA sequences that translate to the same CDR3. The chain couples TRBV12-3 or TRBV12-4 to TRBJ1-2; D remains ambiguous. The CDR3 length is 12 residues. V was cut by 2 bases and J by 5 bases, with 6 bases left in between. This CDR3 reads CASSLRDYGYTF. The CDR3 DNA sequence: TGTGCCAGCAGTTTAAGAGATTATGGCTACACCTTC.

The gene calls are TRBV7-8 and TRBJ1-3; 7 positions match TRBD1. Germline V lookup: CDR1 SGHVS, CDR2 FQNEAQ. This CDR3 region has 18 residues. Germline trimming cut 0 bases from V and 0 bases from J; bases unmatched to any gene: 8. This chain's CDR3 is CASSLATVQGTSGNTIYF. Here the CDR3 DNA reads TGTGCCAGCAGCTTAGCGACCGTACAGGGGACCTCTGGAAACACCATATATTTT. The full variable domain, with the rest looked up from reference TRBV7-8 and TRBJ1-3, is GAGVSQSPRYKVAKRGQDVALRCDPISGHVSLFWYQQALGQGPEFLTYFQNEAQLDKSGLPSDRFFAERPEGSVSTLKIQRTQQEDSAVYLCASSLATVQGTSGNTIYFGEGSWLTVV.

CDR3: CASSQEEGTNQPQHF. The CDR3 region has the DNA TGCGCCAGCAGCCAAGAAGAGGGTACCAATCAGCCCCAGCATTTT. The chain employs TRBV4-1 and TRBJ1-5; no definite D call. The V and J ends lost 0 bases and 3 bases respectively, with 9 bases between them. CDR3 length: 15 amino acids. Germline CDR1 and CDR2: MGHRA and YSYEKL.

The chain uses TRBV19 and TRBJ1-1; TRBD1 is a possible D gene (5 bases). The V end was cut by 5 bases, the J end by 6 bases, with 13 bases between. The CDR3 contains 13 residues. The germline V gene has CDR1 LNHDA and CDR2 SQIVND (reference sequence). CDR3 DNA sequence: TGTGCCAGTAGTGACTCAGGGTTAGCTGAAGCTTTCTTT. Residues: CASSDSGLAEAFF.

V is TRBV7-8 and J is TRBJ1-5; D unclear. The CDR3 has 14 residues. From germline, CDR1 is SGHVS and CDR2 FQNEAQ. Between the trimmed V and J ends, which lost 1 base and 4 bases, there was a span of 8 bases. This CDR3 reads CASSLVAANQPQHF. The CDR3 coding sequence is TGTGCCAGCAGCTTAGTAGCGGCAAATCAGCCCCAGCATTTT.

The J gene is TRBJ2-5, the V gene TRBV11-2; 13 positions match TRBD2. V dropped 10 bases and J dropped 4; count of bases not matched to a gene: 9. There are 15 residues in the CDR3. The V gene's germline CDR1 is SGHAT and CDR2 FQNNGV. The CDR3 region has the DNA TGTGCCACCGGACTAGCGGGAGCTGGGGCAGAGACCCAGTACTTC. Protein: CATGLAGAGAETQYF. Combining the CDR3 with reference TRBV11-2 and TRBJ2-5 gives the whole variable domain EAGVAQSPRYKIIEKRQSVAFWCNPISGHATLYWYQQILGQGPKLLIQFQNNGVVDDSQLPKDRFSAERLKGVDSTLKIQPAKLEDSAVYLCATGLAGAGAETQYFGPGTRLLVL.

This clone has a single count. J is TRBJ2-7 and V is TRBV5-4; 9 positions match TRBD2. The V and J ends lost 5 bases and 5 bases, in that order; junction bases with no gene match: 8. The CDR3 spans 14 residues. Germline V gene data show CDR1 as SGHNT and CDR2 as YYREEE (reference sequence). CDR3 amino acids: CASSRAGGRDEQYF. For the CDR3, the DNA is TGTGCCAGCAGTCGCGCGGGAGGGCGCGACGAGCAGTACTTC.

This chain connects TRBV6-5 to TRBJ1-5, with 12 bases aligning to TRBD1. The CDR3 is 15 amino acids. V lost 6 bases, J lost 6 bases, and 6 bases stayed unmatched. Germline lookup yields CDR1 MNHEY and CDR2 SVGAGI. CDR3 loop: CASRVGQGAAQPQHF. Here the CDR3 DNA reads TGTGCCAGCAGGGTGGGACAGGGGGCGGCTCAGCCCCAGCATTTT.

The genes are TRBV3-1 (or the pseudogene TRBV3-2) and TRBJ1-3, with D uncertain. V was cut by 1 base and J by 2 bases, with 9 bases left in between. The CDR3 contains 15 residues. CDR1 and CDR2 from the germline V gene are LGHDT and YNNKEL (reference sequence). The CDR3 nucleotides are TGTGCCAGCAGCCAAGGTGACTACGCTGGAAACACCATATATTTT. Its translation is CASSQGDYAGNTIYF.

CDR3 sequence: CASVGREVDYNEQFF. CDR3 in DNA: TGCGCCAGCGTGGGGCGGGAGGTGGACTACAATGAGCAGTTCTTC. The J gene is TRBJ2-1, the V gene TRBV10-2; 8 bases agree with TRBD2. Losses at the gene ends were 8 bases for V and 3 bases for J; bases not matched to a gene: 9. Germline CDR1 and CDR2: WSHSY and SAAADI. The CDR3 extends over 15 amino acids.

The CDR3 loop is CASSFDSSSGNTIYF. The DNA of the CDR3 is TGTGCCAGCAGCTTCGACAGCTCTTCTGGAAACACCATATATTTT. The V gene is TRBV11-3, the J gene TRBJ1-3, with a tentative D call TRBD1 (5 bases). Germline CDR1 SGHNT, CDR2 YENEEA. CDR3 length: 15 residues. The germline V and J ends were trimmed by 3 bases and 1 base, with 10 bases remaining between them.

In nucleotides, the CDR3 is TGTGCCAGCAGCTCCGGGGAGAGAATCACAGATACGCAGTATTTT. Its translation is CASSSGERITDTQYF. V gene TRBV5-8 combines with J gene TRBJ2-3, with D possibly being TRBD2 (5 bases). The CDR3 loop spans 15 amino acids. Germline CDR1 is SGHTS and CDR2 is YDEGEE. Trimming left V 3 bases short and J 2 bases short, with 13 bases between.

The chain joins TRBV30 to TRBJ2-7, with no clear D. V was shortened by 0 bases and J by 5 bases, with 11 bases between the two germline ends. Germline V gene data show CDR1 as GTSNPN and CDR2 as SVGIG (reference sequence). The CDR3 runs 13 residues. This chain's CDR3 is CAWSVYFADEQYF. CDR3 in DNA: TGTGCCTGGAGTGTATATTTCGCGGACGAGCAGTACTTC.

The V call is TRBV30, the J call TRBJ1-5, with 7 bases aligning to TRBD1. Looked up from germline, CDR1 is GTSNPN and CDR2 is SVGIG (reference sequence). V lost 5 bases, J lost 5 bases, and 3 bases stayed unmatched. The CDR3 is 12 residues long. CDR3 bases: TGTGCCTGGGGGGACAGAGATCAGCCCCAGCATTTT. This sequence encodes CAWGDRDQPQHF. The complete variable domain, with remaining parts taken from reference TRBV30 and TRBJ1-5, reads SQTIHQWPATLVQPVGSPLSLECTVEGTSNPNLYWYRQAAGRGLQLLFYSVGIGQISSEVPQNLSASRPQDRQFILSSKKLLLSDSGFYLCAWGDRDQPQHFGDGTRLSIL.

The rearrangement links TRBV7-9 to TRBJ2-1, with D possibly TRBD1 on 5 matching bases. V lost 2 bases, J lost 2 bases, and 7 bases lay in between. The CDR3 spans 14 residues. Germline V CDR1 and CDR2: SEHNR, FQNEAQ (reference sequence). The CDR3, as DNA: TGTGCCAGCAGCTTAACAGGAACCTACAATGAGCAGTTCTTC. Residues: CASSLTGTYNEQFF.

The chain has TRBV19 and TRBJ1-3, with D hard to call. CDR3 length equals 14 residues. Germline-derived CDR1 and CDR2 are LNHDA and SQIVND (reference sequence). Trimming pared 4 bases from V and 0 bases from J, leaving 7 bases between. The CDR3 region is CASSTLGSGNTIYF. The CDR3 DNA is TGTGCCAGTAGTACCCTCGGCTCTGGAAACACCATATATTTT. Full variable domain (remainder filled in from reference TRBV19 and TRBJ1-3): DGGITQSPKYLFRKEGQNVTLSCEQNLNHDAMYWYRQDPGQGLRLIYYSQIVNDFQKGDIAEGYSVSREKKESFPLTVTSAQKNPTAFYLCASSTLGSGNTIYFGEGSWLTVV.

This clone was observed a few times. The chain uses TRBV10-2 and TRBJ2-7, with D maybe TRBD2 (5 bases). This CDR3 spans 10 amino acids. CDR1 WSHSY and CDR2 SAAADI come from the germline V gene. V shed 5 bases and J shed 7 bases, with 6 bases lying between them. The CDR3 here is CASSTGEQYF. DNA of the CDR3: TGCGCCAGCAGTACGGGAGAGCAGTACTTC.

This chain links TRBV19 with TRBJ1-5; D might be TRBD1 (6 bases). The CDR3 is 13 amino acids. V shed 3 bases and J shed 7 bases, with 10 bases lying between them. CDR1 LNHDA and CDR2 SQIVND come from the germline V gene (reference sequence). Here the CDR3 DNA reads TGTGCCAGTAGTATTGGGGGCTCCCAGCCCCAGCATTTT. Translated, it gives CASSIGGSQPQHF.

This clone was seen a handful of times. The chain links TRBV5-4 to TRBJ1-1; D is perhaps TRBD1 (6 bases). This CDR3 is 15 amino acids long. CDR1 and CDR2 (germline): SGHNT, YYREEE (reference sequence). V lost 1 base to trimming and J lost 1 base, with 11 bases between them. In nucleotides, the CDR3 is TGTGCCAGCAGCTTGCGGGGGGCGGGGAACACTGAAGCTTTCTTT. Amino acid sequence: CASSLRGAGNTEAFF. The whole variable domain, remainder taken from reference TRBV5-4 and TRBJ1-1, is ETGVTQSPTHLIKTRGQQVTLRCSSQSGHNTVSWYQQALGQGPQFIFQYYREEENGRGNFPPRFSGLQFPNYSSELNVNALELDDSALYLCASSLRGAGNTEAFFGQGTRLTVV.

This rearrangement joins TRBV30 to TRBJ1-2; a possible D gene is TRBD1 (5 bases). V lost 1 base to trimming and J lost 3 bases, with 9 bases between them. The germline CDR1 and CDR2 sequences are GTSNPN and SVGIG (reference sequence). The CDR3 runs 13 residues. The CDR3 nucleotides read TGTGCCTGGAGTGCGCAGGGTGACTATGGCTACACCTTC. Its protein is CAWSAQGDYGYTF.

The CDR3 sequence is CAALESRANYGYTF. The CDR3 DNA follows: TGTGCCGCCCTAGAGAGCAGAGCTAACTATGGCTACACCTTC. V and J are TRBV28 and TRBJ1-2; D remains ambiguous. The CDR3 runs to 14 residues. Looked up from germline, CDR1 is MDHEN and CDR2 is SYDVKM. V was pared by 11 bases and J by 0 bases, with 16 bases between.

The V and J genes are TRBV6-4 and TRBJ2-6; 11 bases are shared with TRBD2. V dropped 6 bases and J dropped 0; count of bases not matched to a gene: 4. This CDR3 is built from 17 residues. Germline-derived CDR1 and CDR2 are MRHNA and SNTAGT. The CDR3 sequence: CASSPGTSGSGANVLTF. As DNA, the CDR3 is TGTGCCAGCAGCCCCGGGACTAGCGGCTCTGGGGCCAACGTCCTGACTTTC.